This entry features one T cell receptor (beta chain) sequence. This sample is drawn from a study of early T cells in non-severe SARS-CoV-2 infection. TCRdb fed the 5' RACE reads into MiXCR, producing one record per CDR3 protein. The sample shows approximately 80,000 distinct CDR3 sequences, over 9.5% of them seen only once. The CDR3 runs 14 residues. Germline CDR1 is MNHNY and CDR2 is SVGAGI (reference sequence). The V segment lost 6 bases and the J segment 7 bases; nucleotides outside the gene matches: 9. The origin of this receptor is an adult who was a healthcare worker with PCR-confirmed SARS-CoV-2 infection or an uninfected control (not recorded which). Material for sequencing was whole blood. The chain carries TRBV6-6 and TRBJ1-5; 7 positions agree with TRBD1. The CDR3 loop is CASSTANRGQPQHF. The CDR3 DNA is TGTGCCAGCAGCACTGCCAACAGGGGCCAGCCCCAGCATTTT.